Below are 7 T cell receptor beta chains sequenced from a single sample in a study of cytomegalovirus exposure and HLA in healthy donors. This PCR relied on a set of 60 Vbeta primers and 13 Jbeta primers. This table comes from immunoSEQ multiplex PCR, and its TCRdb copy is limited to in-frame clones, with some not included. Here the sample table reports about 170,000 clones. Sequencing was carried out using PBMCs. These receptors were collected from a woman between 18 and 30 years old in good health and CMV-seropositive.

V and J are TRBV29-1 and TRBJ1-2; 10 nucleotides match TRBD1. The CDR3 is 14 amino acids. With 4 bases clipped from V and 4 bases from J, the junction kept 6 bases outside the gene matches. CDR1 and CDR2 from the germline V gene are SQVTM and ANQGSEA. The CDR3 nucleotides are TGCAGCGTTGGTCGGGACAGGGGAACCTATGGCTACACCTTC. Protein product: CSVGRDRGTYGYTF.

This chain connects TRBV4-2 to TRBJ1-6; possibly TRBD1 for D (5 bases). CDR1 LGHNA and CDR2 YNFKEQ come from the germline V gene. The CDR3 has 16 residues. The V gene lost 8 bases and the J gene lost 9 bases, with 23 bases spanning the gap. The CDR3 sequence: CASAYMERGGSSPLHF. The DNA of the CDR3 is TGTGCCAGCGCCTACATGGAGAGGGGAGGTAGTTCACCCCTCCACTTT.

The V and J genes are TRBV30 and TRBJ1-1; D gene unclear. The CDR3 length is 13 residues. CDR1 and CDR2 from the germline V gene are GTSNPN and SVGIG (reference sequence). Trimming pared 0 bases from V and 2 bases from J, leaving 7 bases between. The CDR3 loop is CAWSVLRNTEAFF. In DNA form, the CDR3 reads TGTGCCTGGAGTGTACTTAGAAACACTGAAGCTTTCTTT. Full variable domain (rest looked up from reference TRBV30 and TRBJ1-1): SQTIHQWPATLVQPVGSPLSLECTVEGTSNPNLYWYRQAAGRGLQLLFYSVGIGQISSEVPQNLSASRPQDRQFILSSKKLLLSDSGFYLCAWSVLRNTEAFFGQGTRLTVV.

V usage is TRBV5-6 and J usage is TRBJ1-2; D perhaps matches TRBD1 (5 bases). The V and J ends lost 1 base and 0 bases respectively, with 13 bases between them. Germline V CDR1 and CDR2: SGHDT, YYEEEE. This CDR3 region has 16 residues. CDR3 in DNA: TGTGCCAGCAGCTTGACCCCGACAGAAGCTAACTATGGCTACACCTTC. This translates into CASSLTPTEANYGYTF.

The CDR3 protein is CASSQSQGWELFF. DNA for the CDR3: TGCGCCAGCAGCCAATCTCAGGGCTGGGAGCTGTTTTTT. The chain joins TRBV4-3 to TRBJ2-2, with D possibly being TRBD1 (5 bases). Deletions cut 2 bases from V and 9 bases from J, with 10 bases between. This CDR3 spans 13 amino acids. Germline CDR1 LGHNA, CDR2 YSLEER.

This sequence joins TRBV7-6 and TRBJ1-1; TRBD1 matches 7 bases. Unmatched junction bases numbered 7, after V lost 1 base and J lost 8 bases. Germline V gene lookup returns CDR1 SGHVS and CDR2 FNYEAQ. CDR3 length equals 14 residues. The CDR3 reads CASSLEGANGEAFF. CDR3 coding DNA: TGTGCCAGCAGCTTAGAGGGGGCGAACGGGGAAGCTTTCTTT.

The chain carries TRBV11-2 and TRBJ1-2; 8 bases align to TRBD1. V was clipped by 0 bases and J by 8 bases; unmatched bases: 5. Germline-derived CDR1 and CDR2 are SGHAT and FQNNGV. The CDR3 loop spans 14 amino acids. The CDR3 bases are TGTGCCAGCAGCTTAGAGCGGACAGGGCGCGGCTACACCTTC. Translated: CASSLERTGRGYTF.